This record covers a single T cell receptor (beta chain). Its antigen remains unidentified. Method: immunoSEQ multiplex PCR; TCRdb's copy keeps in-frame clones and lacks some. This sample has about 79,000 clones, with approximately 91% found just once. This sample is drawn from a study of OX40 agonist ivuxolimab in advanced cancers. Study overall: Dose-escalation patients suffered from hepatocellular carcinoma, melanoma, renal cell or head and neck cancer. Anti-PD-1, anti-PD-L1 or anti-CTLA-4 therapy given earlier was allowed, and around 40% had some. Study outcomes and limitations: In the expanded peripheral T cells, antigen specificity was never determined. CD4+ and CD8+ blood T cells expanded clonally by week 6 at 0.1 to 3.0 mg/kg.

The J segment lost 0 bases and the V segment lost 6 bases, leaving 5 bases of the junction unmatched. CDR1 is MGHDK, CDR2 SYGVNS, per germline. CDR3 length: 15 amino acids. The TCR was taken from an adult with an advanced solid tumor such as melanoma, head and neck, liver or kidney cancer. The chain joins TRBV25-1 to TRBJ1-3; 7 bases match TRBD1. Sequenced here: CD4+ or CD8+ T cells sorted from blood, sampled in a trial of the OX40 agonist ivuxolimab. CDR3 bases: TGTGCCAGCAGGCCCGGGACAGCCTCTGGAAACACCATATATTTT. As protein: CASRPGTASGNTIYF.